The table lists the clone carrying this T cell receptor beta chain with a few counts. As yet, its antigen is unknown. The record originates from a study of CD8 T cell repertoires and HIV-1 epitope variants. About the research overall: Tested: three Gag epitope families, Nef HW9 and YT9. An uncultured baseline aliquot held 1M T cells.

Findings and limits, study-wide: Nef KF9 drew roughly 5 clonotypes and HW9 one, without TAALDMSHF responses.

Profiling relied on immunoSEQ multiplex PCR, and the TCRdb table lists in-frame clones only, not all of them. The sample gives about 5,000 clones, under 70% of which show up once; around 43% is in the top ten. The sequenced sample was cultured CD8+ T cells derived from PBMCs. The receptor was derived from a male donor with HIV.

The CDR3 DNA reads TGTGCCAGCAGTCCCTCTCGGACAGGGGGTGGCTACACCTTC. It is translated as CASSPSRTGGGYTF. The chain combines TRBV28 with TRBJ1-2; 10 nucleotides match TRBD1. The V and J ends lost 5 bases and 7 bases, in that order; junction bases with no gene match: 7. The CDR3 contains 14 residues. Germline V gene data show CDR1 as MDHEN and CDR2 as SYDVKM.